A single sample is the source of the 13 T cell receptor beta chains below, sequenced in a study of OX40 agonist ivuxolimab in advanced cancers. Using immunoSEQ multiplex PCR, the repertoire was profiled, and TCRdb retains in-frame clones only, with some absent. This sample has about 79,000 clones; about 85% occur once, and the top ten carry 3% to 4.5%. Sequenced material: CD4+ or CD8+ T cells sorted from blood, taken in a trial of the OX40 agonist ivuxolimab. The origin of the receptors is an adult with an advanced solid tumor such as melanoma, head and neck, liver or kidney cancer.

The CDR3 nucleotides are TGTGCCAGCTCCGGTTGGAGCAATGAGCAGTTCTTC. Encoded protein: CASSGWSNEQFF. The chain has TRBV27 and TRBJ2-1; D call uncertain. V was trimmed by 8 bases and J by 6 bases, leaving 11 bases between them. Germline lookup yields CDR1 MNHEY and CDR2 SMNVEV (reference sequence). The CDR3 has 12 residues.

The genes are TRBV7-6 and TRBJ2-1; tentative D call: TRBD2 (6 bases). This CDR3 has 12 amino acids. Germline V gene sequence: CDR1 SGHVS, CDR2 FNYEAQ. The ends were cut back, 4 bases at V and 9 bases at J, with 10 bases in the middle. The CDR3 DNA is TGTGCCAGCAGCTCGGGACTTGTTGAGCAGTTCTTC. This encodes CASSSGLVEQFF.

This chain uses TRBV2 with TRBJ2-7; D assignment may be TRBD1 or TRBD2 (6 bases each). From germline, CDR1 is SNHLY and CDR2 FYNNEI. This CDR3 is built from 13 residues. Between the trimmed V and J ends, which lost 8 bases and 7 bases, there was a span of 18 bases. The DNA of the CDR3 is TGTGCCAGCGAAGGGGGAGGCTTCAGGGAGCAGTACTTC. It codes for CASEGGGFREQYF.

The chain joins TRBV6-5 to TRBJ1-4; perhaps TRBD1 as D (5 bases). With 10 bases removed from V and 4 bases from J, the gap between germline ends came to 13 bases. Per the germline V gene, CDR1 is MNHEY and CDR2 is SVGAGI. The CDR3 is made up of 13 amino acids. Here the CDR3 reads CATRRDHNEKLFF. DNA for the CDR3: TGTGCCACTCGACGGGACCATAATGAAAAACTGTTTTTT.

The V gene is TRBV28, the J gene TRBJ2-7, with D possibly being TRBD1 (5 bases). Trimming pared 5 bases from V and 3 bases from J, leaving 14 bases between. From germline, CDR1 is MDHEN and CDR2 SYDVKM. The CDR3 covers 14 residues. This chain's CDR3 is CASSASIGDYEQYF. The CDR3 region has the DNA TGTGCCAGCAGTGCCTCGATAGGGGACTACGAGCAGTACTTC.

The gene calls are TRBV5-1 and TRBJ2-5; D not resolved. The germline V gene encodes CDR1 SGHRS and CDR2 YFSETQ. V lost 0 bases, J lost 6 bases, and 12 bases lay in between. The CDR3 has 14 residues. CDR3 sequence reads: CASSLEKATKTQYF. For the CDR3, the DNA is TGCGCCAGCAGCTTGGAGAAGGCGACGAAGACCCAGTACTTC.

The V gene is TRBV11-3, the J gene TRBJ2-1; 7 bases line up with TRBD2. The CDR3 covers 13 residues. Trimming cost V 5 bases and J 7 bases; bases outside gene matches: 5. The germline CDR1 and CDR2 sequences are SGHNT and YENEEA. The CDR3 region has the DNA TGTGCCAGCAGCCCAGCGGGAATGAATGAGCAGTTCTTC. Its protein product is CASSPAGMNEQFF.

The chain has TRBV6-1 and TRBJ2-5; 7 bases are a match to TRBD1. The CDR3 sequence is 13 residues long. Germline V gene sequence: CDR1 MNHNS, CDR2 SASEGT. J was trimmed by 4 bases and V by 6 bases; bases with no gene match: 5. CDR3 amino acids: CASSPQGLETQYF. CDR3 in DNA: TGTGCCAGCAGCCCACAGGGGCTAGAGACCCAGTACTTC.

This clone was counted once. The rearrangement joins TRBV10-3 to TRBJ1-1; D is ambiguous. Germline values: CDR1 ENHRY, CDR2 SYGVKD. V lost 4 bases to trimming and J lost 10 bases, with 13 bases between them. This CDR3 is built from 12 residues. Written as DNA, the CDR3 is TGTGCCATCAGTGCGCTATTGGGCAGAGCTTTCTTT. Translated, it gives CAISALLGRAFF.

The rearrangement joins TRBV5-5 to TRBJ2-7, with D unclear. V was clipped by 3 bases and J by 4 bases, with 14 bases between them. CDR1 is SGHKS and CDR2 is YYEKEE in the germline V gene (reference sequence). CDR3 length: 14 residues. Written as DNA, the CDR3 is TGTGCCAGCAGCTCCCCCCCTGATATATACGAGCAGTACTTC. Its translation: CASSSPPDIYEQYF.

The chain joins TRBV4-1 to TRBJ2-1; a weak D match, TRBD1 (6 bases). Germline V gene sequence: CDR1 MGHRA, CDR2 YSYEKL. Between the trimmed V and J ends, which lost 3 bases and 9 bases, there was a span of 18 bases. CDR3 length: 15 amino acids. The CDR3 nucleotides are TGCGCCAGCAGCCACGGACCGGACAGTAACGGTGAGCAGTTCTTC. Its translation: CASSHGPDSNGEQFF.

The chain recombines TRBV6-1 with TRBJ2-7; no definite D call. Germline-derived CDR1 and CDR2 are MNHNS and SASEGT. The CDR3 runs 15 residues. The V and J ends lost 3 bases and 0 bases respectively, with 12 bases between them. CDR3 sequence: CASSEHYRTSYEQYF. In nucleotides, the CDR3 is TGTGCCAGCAGTGAGCACTATCGAACCTCCTACGAGCAGTACTTC.

The rearrangement links TRBV11-2 to TRBJ1-1; D is ambiguous. Germline V gene lookup returns CDR1 SGHAT and CDR2 FQNNGV. V lost 0 bases to trimming and J lost 11 bases, with 13 bases between them. The CDR3 extends over 13 amino acids. CDR3 sequence: CASSLDQTGYAFF. DNA for the CDR3: TGTGCCAGCAGCTTAGATCAGACCGGGTACGCTTTCTTT.